This is a list of T cell receptor beta chains from one sample in a study of PD-L1 blockade in urothelial cancer. This table comes from immunoSEQ multiplex PCR, and its TCRdb copy is limited to in-frame clones, with some not included. The table shows under 70,000 clones, with approximately 80% occurring only once. The source material was PBMCs, sampled around atezolizumab (anti-PD-L1) treatment. Receptors were obtained from a man between 65 and 85 years old with urothelial cancer. CDR3s include the opening cysteine and the closing phenylalanine or tryptophan. Fields, in order: CDR3 DNA, CDR3 protein, D gene, clone size, V gene, J gene. The D gene is left open where the match is weak. Expanded clones are given a class, and other clones once, few, many or no size at all.

cdr3_nt: TGTGCCAGCAGTGTATACCCTAGCGATGAGCAGTTCTTC
cdr3_aa: CASSVYPSDEQFF
d_call: -
clone_size: -
v_call: TRBV2
j_call: TRBJ2-1

cdr3_nt: TGTGCCAGCGTTTCGGGGGTTGCAGCGTCCTACGAGCAGTACTTC
cdr3_aa: CASVSGVAASYEQYF
d_call: -
clone_size: -
v_call: TRBV6-1
j_call: TRBJ2-7

cdr3_nt: TGTGCCGGAGTGTATAGCAATCAGCCCCAGCATTTT
cdr3_aa: CAGVYSNQPQHF
d_call: -
clone_size: -
v_call: TRBV6-4
j_call: TRBJ1-5

cdr3_nt: TGTGCCTGGAGTGTACTTGGTGGGGGGAACCAGCCCCAGCATTTT
cdr3_aa: CAWSVLGGGNQPQHF
d_call: -
clone_size: -
v_call: TRBV30
j_call: TRBJ1-5

cdr3_nt: TGTGCCAGCAGTTATCGGTCTTCACAAGAGACCCAGTACTTC
cdr3_aa: CASSYRSSQETQYF
d_call: -
clone_size: -
v_call: TRBV27
j_call: TRBJ2-5

cdr3_nt: TGTGCCAGCAGCCCTTCCCGCGGCTATGGCTACACCTTC
cdr3_aa: CASSPSRGYGYTF
d_call: -
clone_size: -
v_call: TRBV25-1
j_call: TRBJ1-2

cdr3_nt: TGTGCCAGCAGCGATGGACTAGCGGGAAGCGATGAGCAGTTCTTC
cdr3_aa: CASSDGLAGSDEQFF
d_call: TRBD2
clone_size: -
v_call: TRBV7-2
j_call: TRBJ2-1

cdr3_nt: TGTGCCAGCAGTCACGGACAGTTTACTATGAACACTGAAGCTTTCTTT
cdr3_aa: CASSHGQFTMNTEAFF
d_call: -
clone_size: -
v_call: TRBV28
j_call: TRBJ1-1

cdr3_nt: TGTGCCAGCCGAAGCGGGAGCCCCACAGTGGTCCAAGAGACCCAGTACTTC
cdr3_aa: CASRSGSPTVVQETQYF
d_call: TRBD2
clone_size: once
v_call: TRBV5-4
j_call: TRBJ2-5

cdr3_nt: TGCGCCAGCAGCCAAGAATTGAGTAATGAAAAACTGTTTTTT
cdr3_aa: CASSQELSNEKLFF
d_call: -
clone_size: -
v_call: TRBV4-3
j_call: TRBJ1-4

cdr3_nt: TGTGCCAGCAGCCCGGGACTAGGGACGTACCAAGAGACCCAGTACTTC
cdr3_aa: CASSPGLGTYQETQYF
d_call: TRBD2
clone_size: -
v_call: TRBV7-8
j_call: TRBJ2-5

cdr3_nt: TGTGCCAGCGGTCCCCGGCGGGGAAACACCGGGGAGCTGTTTTTT
cdr3_aa: CASGPRRGNTGELFF
d_call: -
clone_size: -
v_call: TRBV28
j_call: TRBJ2-2

cdr3_nt: TGTGCCAGCAGCCAAGCGGGAGACCTCTACGAGCAGTACTTC
cdr3_aa: CASSQAGDLYEQYF
d_call: TRBD2
clone_size: -
v_call: TRBV2
j_call: TRBJ2-7

cdr3_nt: TGCGCCAGCAGCTCCCCCCTTAACGGCGAGCAGTACTTC
cdr3_aa: CASSSPLNGEQYF
d_call: -
clone_size: -
v_call: TRBV5-1
j_call: TRBJ2-7

cdr3_nt: TGTGCCAGCAGCCGGGGGACTAGCGGCTACGAGCAGTACTTC
cdr3_aa: CASSRGTSGYEQYF
d_call: TRBD2
clone_size: -
v_call: TRBV5-6
j_call: TRBJ2-7

cdr3_nt: TGTGCCACCAGACAGGGGGCTGTCTCTGGAAACACCATATATTTT
cdr3_aa: CATRQGAVSGNTIYF
d_call: TRBD1
clone_size: -
v_call: TRBV19
j_call: TRBJ1-3